The 6 T cell receptor beta chains reported below all come from one sample, sequenced in a study of blood T cell repertoires in COVID-19. Clones were sequenced by immunoSEQ multiplex PCR, and TCRdb holds only the in-frame ones, with some missing. The sample shows around 150,000 clones, roughly 82% of them seen only once. The source material was peripheral blood. These receptors all come from a man between 65 and 85 years old with acute or convalescent COVID-19.

This chain connects TRBV7-6 to TRBJ2-5; 7 bases map to TRBD2. Germline-derived CDR1 and CDR2 are SGHVS and FNYEAQ. The CDR3 contains 14 residues. V lost 1 base to trimming and J lost 1 base; unmatched junction nucleotides: 0. Here the CDR3 reads CASSLGGGQETQYF. CDR3 in DNA: TGTGCCAGCAGCTTAGGGGGGGGCCAAGAGACCCAGTACTTC. Full variable domain (rest looked up from reference TRBV7-6 and TRBJ2-5): GAGVSQSPRYKVTKRGQDVALRCDPISGHVSLYWYRQALGQGPEFLTYFNYEAQQDKSGLPNDRFSAERPEGSISTLTIQRTEQRDSAMYRCASSLGGGQETQYFGPGTRLLVL.

CDR3 in DNA: TGTGCCAGCAGCACAGGCTGGGGTTACAATGAGCAGTTCTTC. Protein product: CASSTGWGYNEQFF. V is TRBV11-2 and J is TRBJ2-1, with a possible D match to TRBD1 (5 bases). CDR3 length equals 14 residues. V dropped 5 bases and J dropped 4 bases, with 12 bases sitting between them. Germline V gives CDR1 SGHAT, CDR2 FQNNGV.

CDR3: CASSYTGQNQPQHF. In DNA, the CDR3 is TGTGCCAGCAGTTACACGGGACAGAATCAGCCCCAGCATTTT. This chain connects TRBV6-2 or TRBV6-3 to TRBJ1-5, with 7 nucleotides matching TRBD1. The CDR3 is 14 amino acids. Trimming cost V 2 bases and J 4 bases; bases outside gene matches: 2. Looked up from germline, CDR1 is MNHEY and CDR2 is SVGEGT.

This chain uses TRBV14 with TRBJ1-1; no clear D gene. CDR3 size: 13 residues. The V and J ends lost 4 bases and 4 bases respectively, with 10 bases between them. Per germline, CDR1 SGHDN and CDR2 FVKESK. In nucleotides, the CDR3 is TGTGCCAGCAGCCTCCGGTACTCCACTGAAGCTTTCTTT. Its translation: CASSLRYSTEAFF.

The chain recombines TRBV19 with TRBJ2-2; TRBD1 agrees at 7 bases. Germline loops: CDR1 LNHDA, CDR2 SQIVND (reference sequence). This CDR3 comprises 14 residues. Trimming removed 7 bases from V and 1 base from J; junction bases left unmatched: 3. The CDR3 DNA reads TGTGCCAGTACTAGGACAGGGAACACCGGGGAGCTGTTTTTT. Amino acid sequence: CASTRTGNTGELFF.

This chain uses TRBV19 with TRBJ1-5; TRBD1 aligns across 10 bases. The V gene end was trimmed by 9 bases and the J gene end by 7 bases; junction bases not matched to a gene: 6. Germline V gene sequence: CDR1 LNHDA, CDR2 SQIVND (reference sequence). The CDR3 totals 13 residues. This CDR3 reads CASRDRGGQPQHF. CDR3 nucleotide sequence: TGTGCCAGCCGGGACAGGGGAGGGCAGCCCCAGCATTTT. The whole variable domain, remainder taken from reference TRBV19 and TRBJ1-5, is DGGITQSPKYLFRKEGQNVTLSCEQNLNHDAMYWYRQDPGQGLRLIYYSQIVNDFQKGDIAEGYSVSREKKESFPLTVTSAQKNPTAFYLCASRDRGGQPQHFGDGTRLSIL.